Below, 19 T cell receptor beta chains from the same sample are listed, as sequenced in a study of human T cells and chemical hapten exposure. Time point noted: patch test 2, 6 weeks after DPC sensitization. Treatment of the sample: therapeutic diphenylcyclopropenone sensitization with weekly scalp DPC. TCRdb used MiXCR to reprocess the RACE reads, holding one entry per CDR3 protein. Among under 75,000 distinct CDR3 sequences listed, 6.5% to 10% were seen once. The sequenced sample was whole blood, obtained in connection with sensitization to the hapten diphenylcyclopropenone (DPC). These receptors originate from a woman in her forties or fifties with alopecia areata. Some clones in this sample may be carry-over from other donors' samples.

CDR3 sequence (DNA): TGTGCCAGCAGCTCCACGACTAGCCCGGATACGCAGTATTTT. Protein: CASSSTTSPDTQYF. The chain employs TRBV7-8 and TRBJ2-3, with 7 bases that match TRBD2. This CDR3 region has 14 residues. Trimming removed 4 bases from V and 6 bases from J; junction bases left unmatched: 7. Germline V gene data show CDR1 as SGHVS and CDR2 as FQNEAQ.

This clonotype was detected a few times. This CDR3 reads CSASWTSSYNEQFF. The DNA for the CDR3 is TGCAGTGCTAGTTGGACAAGCTCCTACAATGAGCAGTTCTTC. V usage is TRBV20-1 and J usage is TRBJ2-1, with a tentative D call TRBD1 (5 bases). Germline V gene data show CDR1 as DFQATT and CDR2 as SNEGSKA (reference sequence). CDR3 length equals 14 residues. Between the trimmed V and J ends, which lost 3 bases and 0 bases, there was a span of 9 bases.

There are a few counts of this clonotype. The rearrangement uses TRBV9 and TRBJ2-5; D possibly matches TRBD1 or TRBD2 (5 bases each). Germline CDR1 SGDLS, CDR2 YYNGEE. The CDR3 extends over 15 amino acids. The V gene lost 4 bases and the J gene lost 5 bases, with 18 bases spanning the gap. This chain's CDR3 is CASSLTGAGWETQYF. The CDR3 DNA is TGTGCCAGCAGCCTTACCGGGGCAGGGTGGGAGACCCAGTACTTC.

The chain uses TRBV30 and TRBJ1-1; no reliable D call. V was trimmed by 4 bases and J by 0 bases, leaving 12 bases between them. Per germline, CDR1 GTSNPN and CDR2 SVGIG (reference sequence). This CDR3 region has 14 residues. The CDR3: CAWNVGTVNTEAFF. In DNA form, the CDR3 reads TGTGCCTGGAATGTCGGCACGGTGAACACTGAAGCTTTCTTT.

DNA for the CDR3: TGTGCCAGCAGTTCCGCGGACATGAACACTGAAGCTTTCTTT. Translation: CASSSADMNTEAFF. This sequence joins TRBV28 and TRBJ1-1; tentative D call: TRBD1 (5 bases). V was cut by 4 bases and J by 0 bases, with 9 bases left in between. Germline lookup yields CDR1 MDHEN and CDR2 SYDVKM. The CDR3 totals 14 residues.

CDR3 loop: CASSMRGVRQPQHF. DNA for the CDR3: TGTGCCAGTAGTATGCGGGGGGTCAGGCAGCCCCAGCATTTT. This chain joins TRBV19 and TRBJ1-5; TRBD1 is a possible D gene (5 bases). V was clipped by 3 bases and J by 7 bases, with 13 bases between them. The CDR3 runs 14 residues. Germline V lookup: CDR1 LNHDA, CDR2 SQIVND (reference sequence).

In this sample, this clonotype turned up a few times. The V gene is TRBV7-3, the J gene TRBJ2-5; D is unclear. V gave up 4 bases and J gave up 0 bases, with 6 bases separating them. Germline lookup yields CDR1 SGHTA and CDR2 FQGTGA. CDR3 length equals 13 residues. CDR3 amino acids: CASSSPYQETQYF. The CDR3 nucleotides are TGTGCCAGCAGCTCTCCGTACCAAGAGACCCAGTACTTC.

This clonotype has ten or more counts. CDR3 sequence reads: CSARKGQGEDQPQHF. Here the CDR3 DNA reads TGCAGTGCTAGGAAGGGACAGGGGGAAGATCAGCCCCAGCATTTT. The V and J genes are TRBV20-1 and TRBJ1-5; 11 bases fit TRBD1. Germline V gene data show CDR1 as DFQATT and CDR2 as SNEGSKA (reference sequence). Trimming at V came to 3 bases and at J to 5 bases, leaving 6 bases not matched to a gene. The CDR3 runs 15 residues.

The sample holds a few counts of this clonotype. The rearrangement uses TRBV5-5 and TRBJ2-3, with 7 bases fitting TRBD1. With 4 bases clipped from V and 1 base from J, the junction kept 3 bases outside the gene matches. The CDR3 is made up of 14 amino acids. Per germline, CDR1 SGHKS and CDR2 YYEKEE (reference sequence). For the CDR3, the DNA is TGTGCCAGCAGCCCTGGACAGGGCACAGATACGCAGTATTTT. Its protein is CASSPGQGTDTQYF.

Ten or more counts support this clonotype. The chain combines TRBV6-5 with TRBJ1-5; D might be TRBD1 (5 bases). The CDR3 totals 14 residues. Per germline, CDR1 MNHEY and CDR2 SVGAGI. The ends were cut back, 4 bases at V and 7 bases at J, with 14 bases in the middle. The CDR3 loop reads CASSFKGRDQPQHF. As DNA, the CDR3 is TGTGCCAGCAGTTTCAAGGGACGGGACCAGCCCCAGCATTTT.

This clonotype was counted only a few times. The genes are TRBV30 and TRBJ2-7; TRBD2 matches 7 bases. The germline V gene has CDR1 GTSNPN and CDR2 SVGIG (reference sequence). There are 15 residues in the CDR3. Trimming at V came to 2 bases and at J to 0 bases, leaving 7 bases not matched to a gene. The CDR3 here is CAWSFLGGSSYEQYF. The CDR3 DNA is TGTGCCTGGAGTTTCCTGGGAGGGAGCTCCTACGAGCAGTACTTC.

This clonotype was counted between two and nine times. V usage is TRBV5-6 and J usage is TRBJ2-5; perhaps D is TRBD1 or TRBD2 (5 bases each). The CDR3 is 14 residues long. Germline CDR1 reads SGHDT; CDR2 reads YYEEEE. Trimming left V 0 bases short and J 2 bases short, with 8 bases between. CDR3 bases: TGTGCCAGCAGCTTGGGAGGGGCGCAAGAGACCCAGTACTTC. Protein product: CASSLGGAQETQYF.

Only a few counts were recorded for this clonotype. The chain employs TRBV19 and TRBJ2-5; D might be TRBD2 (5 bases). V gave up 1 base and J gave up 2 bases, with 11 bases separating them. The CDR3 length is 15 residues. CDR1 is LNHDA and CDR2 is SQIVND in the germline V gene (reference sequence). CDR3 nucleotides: TGTGCCAGTAGTATAGGAGACCGGAGGCAAGAGACCCAGTACTTC. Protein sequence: CASSIGDRRQETQYF. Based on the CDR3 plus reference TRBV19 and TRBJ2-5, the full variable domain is DGGITQSPKYLFRKEGQNVTLSCEQNLNHDAMYWYRQDPGQGLRLIYYSQIVNDFQKGDIAEGYSVSREKKESFPLTVTSAQKNPTAFYLCASSIGDRRQETQYFGPGTRLLVL.

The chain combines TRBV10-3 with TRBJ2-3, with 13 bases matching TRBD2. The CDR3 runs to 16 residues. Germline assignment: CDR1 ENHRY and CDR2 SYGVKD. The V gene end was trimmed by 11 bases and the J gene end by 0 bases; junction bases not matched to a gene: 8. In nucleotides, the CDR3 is TGTGCCGTTACGACTAGCGGGGGGTCCAGCACAGATACGCAGTATTTT. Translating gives CAVTTSGGSSTDTQYF.

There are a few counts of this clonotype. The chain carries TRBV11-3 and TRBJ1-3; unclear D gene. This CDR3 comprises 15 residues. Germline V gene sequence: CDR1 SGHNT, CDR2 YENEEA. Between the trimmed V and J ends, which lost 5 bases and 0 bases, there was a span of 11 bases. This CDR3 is CASSTNGLSGNTIYF. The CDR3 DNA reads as TGTGCCAGCAGCACAAATGGCCTCTCTGGAAACACCATATATTTT.

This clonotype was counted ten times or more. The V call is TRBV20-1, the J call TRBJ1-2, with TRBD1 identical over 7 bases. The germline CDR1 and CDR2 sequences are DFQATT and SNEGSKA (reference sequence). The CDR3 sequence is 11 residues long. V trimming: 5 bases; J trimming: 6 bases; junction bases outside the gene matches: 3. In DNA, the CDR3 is TGCAGTGCTCTAACAGGGGATGGCTACACCTTC. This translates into CSALTGDGYTF.

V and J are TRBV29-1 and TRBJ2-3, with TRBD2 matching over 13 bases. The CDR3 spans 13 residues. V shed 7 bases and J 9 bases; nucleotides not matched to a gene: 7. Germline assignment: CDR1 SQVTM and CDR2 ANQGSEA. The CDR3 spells CSAGLAGDGTQYF. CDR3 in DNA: TGCAGCGCTGGACTAGCGGGGGACGGCACGCAGTATTTT.

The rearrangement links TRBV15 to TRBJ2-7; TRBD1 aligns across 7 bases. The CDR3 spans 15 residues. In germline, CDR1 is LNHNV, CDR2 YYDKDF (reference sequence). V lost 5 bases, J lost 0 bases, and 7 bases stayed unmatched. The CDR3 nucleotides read TGTGCCACCAGCCAAGGCCGGGACAGCTCCTACGAGCAGTACTTC. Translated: CATSQGRDSSYEQYF.

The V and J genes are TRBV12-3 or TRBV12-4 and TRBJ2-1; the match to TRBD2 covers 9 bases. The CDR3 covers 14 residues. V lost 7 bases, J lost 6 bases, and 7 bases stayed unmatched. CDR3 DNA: TGTGCCAGCACCCCCGGGACTAGCATCAATGAGCAGTTCTTC. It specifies CASTPGTSINEQFF.